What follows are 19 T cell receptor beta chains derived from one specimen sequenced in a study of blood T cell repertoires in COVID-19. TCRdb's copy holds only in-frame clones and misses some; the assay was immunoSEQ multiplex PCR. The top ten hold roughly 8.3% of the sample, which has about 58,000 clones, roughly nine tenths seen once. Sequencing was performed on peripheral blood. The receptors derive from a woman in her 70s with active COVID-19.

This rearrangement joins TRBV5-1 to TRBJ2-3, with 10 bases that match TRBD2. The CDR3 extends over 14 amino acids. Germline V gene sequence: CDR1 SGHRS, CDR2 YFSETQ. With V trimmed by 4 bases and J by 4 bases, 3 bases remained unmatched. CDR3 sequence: CASSPGTSADTQYF. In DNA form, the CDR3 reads TGCGCCAGCAGCCCCGGGACTAGCGCAGATACGCAGTATTTT.

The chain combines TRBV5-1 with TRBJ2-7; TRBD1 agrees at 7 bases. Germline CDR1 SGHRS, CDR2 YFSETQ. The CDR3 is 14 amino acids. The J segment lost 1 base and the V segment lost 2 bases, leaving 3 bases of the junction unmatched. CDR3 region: CASSFGQASYEQYF. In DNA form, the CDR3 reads TGCGCCAGCAGCTTTGGACAGGCATCCTACGAGCAGTACTTC.

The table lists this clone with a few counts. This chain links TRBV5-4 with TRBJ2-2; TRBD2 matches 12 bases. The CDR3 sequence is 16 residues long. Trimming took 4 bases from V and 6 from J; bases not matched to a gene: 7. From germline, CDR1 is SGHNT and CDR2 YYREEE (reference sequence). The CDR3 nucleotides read TGTGCCAGCAGCCGCGTACTAGCGGGAGGCCCCGGGGAGCTGTTTTTT. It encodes CASSRVLAGGPGELFF.

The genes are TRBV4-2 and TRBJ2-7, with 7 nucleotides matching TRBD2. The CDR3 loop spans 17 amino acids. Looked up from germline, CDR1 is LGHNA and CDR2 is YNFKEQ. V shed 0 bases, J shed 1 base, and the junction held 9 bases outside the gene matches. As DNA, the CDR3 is TGTGCCAGCAGCCAAGATAGGCGGGAGAGGTCGTCCTACGAGCAGTACTTC. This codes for CASSQDRRERSSYEQYF.

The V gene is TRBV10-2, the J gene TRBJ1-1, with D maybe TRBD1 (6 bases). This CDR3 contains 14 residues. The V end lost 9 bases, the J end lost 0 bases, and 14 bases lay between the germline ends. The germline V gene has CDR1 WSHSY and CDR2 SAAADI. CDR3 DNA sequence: TGCGCCAGTAAAGGGGGGGGTATGAACACTGAAGCTTTCTTT. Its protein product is CASKGGGMNTEAFF.

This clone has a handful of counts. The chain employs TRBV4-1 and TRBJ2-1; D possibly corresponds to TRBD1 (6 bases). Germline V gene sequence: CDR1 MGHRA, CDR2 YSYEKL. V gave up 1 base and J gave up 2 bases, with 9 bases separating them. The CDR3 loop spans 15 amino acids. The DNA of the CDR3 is TGCGCCAGCAGCCAAGCCGGACAGCCCTACAATGAGCAGTTCTTC. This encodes CASSQAGQPYNEQFF.

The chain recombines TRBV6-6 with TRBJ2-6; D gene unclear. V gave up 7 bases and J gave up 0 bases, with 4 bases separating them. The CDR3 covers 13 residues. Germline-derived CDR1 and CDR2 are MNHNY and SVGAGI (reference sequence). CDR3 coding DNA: TGTGCCAGCACCTCCTCTGGGGCCAACGTCCTGACTTTC. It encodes CASTSSGANVLTF.

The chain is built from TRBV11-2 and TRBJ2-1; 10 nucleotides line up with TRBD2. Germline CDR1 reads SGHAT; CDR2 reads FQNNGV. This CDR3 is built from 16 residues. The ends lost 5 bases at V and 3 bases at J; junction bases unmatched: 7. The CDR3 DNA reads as TGTGCCAGCAGCCCCAGGCTAGCGGGAGACTACAATGAGCAGTTCTTC. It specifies CASSPRLAGDYNEQFF. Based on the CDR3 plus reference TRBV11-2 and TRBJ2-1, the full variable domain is EAGVAQSPRYKIIEKRQSVAFWCNPISGHATLYWYQQILGQGPKLLIQFQNNGVVDDSQLPKDRFSAERLKGVDSTLKIQPAKLEDSAVYLCASSPRLAGDYNEQFFGPGTRLTVL.

The CDR3 DNA reads as TGTGCCAGCAGCTCGAGGACTAGCGGTACCTACGAGCAGTACTTC. Protein sequence: CASSSRTSGTYEQYF. This chain joins TRBV11-1 and TRBJ2-7; 10 bases align to TRBD2. The CDR3 is made up of 15 amino acids. Germline loops: CDR1 SGHAT, CDR2 FQDESV (reference sequence). The ends lost 4 bases at V and 2 bases at J; junction bases unmatched: 5.

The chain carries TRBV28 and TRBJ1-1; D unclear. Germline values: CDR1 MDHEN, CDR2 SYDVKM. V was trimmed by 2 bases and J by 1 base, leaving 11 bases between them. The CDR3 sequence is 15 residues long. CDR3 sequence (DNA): TGTGCCAGCAGTTTACCACCTATCTGGAACACTGAAGCTTTCTTT. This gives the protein CASSLPPIWNTEAFF.

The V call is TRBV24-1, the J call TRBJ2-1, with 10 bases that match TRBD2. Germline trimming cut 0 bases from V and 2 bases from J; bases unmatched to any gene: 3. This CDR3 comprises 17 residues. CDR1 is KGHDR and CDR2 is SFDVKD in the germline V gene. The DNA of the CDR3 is TGTGCCACCAGTGATTTGGCTAGCGGGAGCCCCTACAATGAGCAGTTCTTC. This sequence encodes CATSDLASGSPYNEQFF.

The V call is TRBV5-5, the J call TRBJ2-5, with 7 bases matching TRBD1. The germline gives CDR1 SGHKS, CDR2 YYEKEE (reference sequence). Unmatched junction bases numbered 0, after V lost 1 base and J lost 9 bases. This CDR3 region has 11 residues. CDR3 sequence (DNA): TGTGCCAGCAGCTTGACAGGGGCCCAGTACTTC. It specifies CASSLTGAQYF.

The CDR3 DNA sequence: TGTGCCAGCAGCCAATACGGGTCCGACGATGAGCAGTTCTTC. This gives the protein CASSQYGSDDEQFF. The V gene is TRBV3-1 (or the pseudogene TRBV3-2), the J gene TRBJ2-1; D is ambiguous. The CDR3 is 14 residues long. Germline CDR1 LGHDT, CDR2 YNNKEL (reference sequence). V lost 2 bases to trimming and J lost 8 bases, with 13 bases between them.

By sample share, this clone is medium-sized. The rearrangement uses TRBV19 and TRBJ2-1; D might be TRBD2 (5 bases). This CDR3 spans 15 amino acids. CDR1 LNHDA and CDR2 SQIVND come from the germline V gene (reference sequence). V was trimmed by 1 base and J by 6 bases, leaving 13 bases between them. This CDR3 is CASSIGPLEGNEQFF. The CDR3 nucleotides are TGTGCCAGTAGTATAGGACCACTAGAAGGCAATGAGCAGTTCTTC.

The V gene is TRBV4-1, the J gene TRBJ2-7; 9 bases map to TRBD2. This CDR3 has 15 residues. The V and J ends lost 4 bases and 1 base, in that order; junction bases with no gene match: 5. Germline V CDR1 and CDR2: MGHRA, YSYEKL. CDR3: CASSPGLAISYEQYF. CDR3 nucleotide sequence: TGCGCCAGCAGCCCTGGACTAGCGATATCCTACGAGCAGTACTTC.

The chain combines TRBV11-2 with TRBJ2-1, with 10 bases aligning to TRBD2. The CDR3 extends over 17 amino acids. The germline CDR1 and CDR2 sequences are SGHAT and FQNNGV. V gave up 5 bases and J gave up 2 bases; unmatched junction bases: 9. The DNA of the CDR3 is TGTGCCAGCAGCACCTACTCTAGCGGGAGACCCTACAATGAGCAGTTCTTC. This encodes CASSTYSSGRPYNEQFF.

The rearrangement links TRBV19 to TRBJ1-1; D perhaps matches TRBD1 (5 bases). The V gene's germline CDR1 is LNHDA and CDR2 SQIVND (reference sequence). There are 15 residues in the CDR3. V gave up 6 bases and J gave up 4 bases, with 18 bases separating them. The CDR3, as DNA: TGTGCCAGTAGAATCTATGGAGGGGCGGGCACTGAAGCTTTCTTT. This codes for CASRIYGGAGTEAFF.

DNA for the CDR3: TGTGCCAGCAGTTCTCCGGGACAGGGCGCATACGAGCAGTACTTC. This codes for CASSSPGQGAYEQYF. The J gene is TRBJ2-7, the V gene TRBV28; 9 bases map to TRBD1. Per the germline V gene, CDR1 is MDHEN and CDR2 is SYDVKM. The length of the CDR3 is 15 residues. The junction had 8 bases not matched to a gene; V was cut back by 4 bases and J by 4 bases.

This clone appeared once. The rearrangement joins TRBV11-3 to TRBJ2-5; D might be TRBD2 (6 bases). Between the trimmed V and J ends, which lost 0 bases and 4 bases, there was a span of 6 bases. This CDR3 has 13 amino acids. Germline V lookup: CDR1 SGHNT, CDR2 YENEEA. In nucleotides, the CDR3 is TGTGCCAGCAGCTTAGAGGAGGGAGAGACCCAGTACTTC. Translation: CASSLEEGETQYF. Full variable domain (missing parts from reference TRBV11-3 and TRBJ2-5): EAGVVQSPRYKIIEKKQPVAFWCNPISGHNTLYWYLQNLGQGPELLIRYENEEAVDDSQLPKDRFSAERLKGVDSTLKIQPAELGDSAVYLCASSLEEGETQYFGPGTRLLVL.